This T cell receptor beta chain originates from a study of blood T cell repertoires in COVID-19. This CDR3 spans 17 amino acids. V lost 5 bases to trimming and J lost 10 bases; unmatched junction nucleotides: 19. Germline-derived CDR1 and CDR2 are MNHEY and SMNVEV (reference sequence). Method: immunoSEQ multiplex PCR; TCRdb's copy keeps in-frame clones and lacks some. The profile shows roughly 170,000 clones, approximately 81% of them singletons. One Seattle source followed patients from active infection through their disease course. Sequenced material: peripheral blood. The receptor's source is a woman between 50 and 59 years old with COVID-19, enrolled during active disease. The rearrangement links TRBV27 to TRBJ2-5, with 10 positions matching TRBD1. The CDR3 spells CASSPLRGTGDPLSQYF. The CDR3 DNA is TGTGCCAGCAGTCCACTGCGAGGGACAGGGGACCCTCTGAGCCAGTACTTC.